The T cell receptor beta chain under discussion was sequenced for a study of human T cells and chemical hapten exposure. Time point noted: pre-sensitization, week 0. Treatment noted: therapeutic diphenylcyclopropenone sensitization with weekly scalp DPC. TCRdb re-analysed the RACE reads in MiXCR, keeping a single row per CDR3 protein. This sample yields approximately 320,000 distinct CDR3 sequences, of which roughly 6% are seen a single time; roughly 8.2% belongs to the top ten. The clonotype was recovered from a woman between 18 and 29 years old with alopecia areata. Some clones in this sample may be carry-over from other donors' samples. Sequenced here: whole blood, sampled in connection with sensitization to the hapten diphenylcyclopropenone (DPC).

The CDR3 loop is CASSFEYSNQPQHF. The CDR3 nucleotides are TGTGCCAGCAGCTTTGAGTATAGCAATCAGCCCCAGCATTTT. The gene calls are TRBV5-8 and TRBJ1-5; D unclear. V lost 2 bases and J lost 0, with 6 bases in between. The V gene's germline CDR1 is SGHTS and CDR2 YDEGEE. The length of the CDR3 is 14 residues.